This TCR beta chain was sequenced during a study of blood T cell repertoires in COVID-19. Sequencing was performed with immunoSEQ multiplex PCR; in TCRdb, only in-frame clones are kept and a portion is missing. The table has fewer than 200,000 clones, around four fifths seen once. This clone was counted only a few times. V was clipped by 4 bases and J by 6 bases, with 3 bases between them. From germline, CDR1 is LNHNV and CDR2 YYDKDF (reference sequence). The CDR3 is 11 residues long. The chain has TRBV15 and TRBJ2-2; D remains unclear. The source material was PBMCs or T cells enriched from blood (not recorded which). The receptor was derived from a woman aged 45-65 years in a cohort exposed to, infected with or recovered from COVID-19 (not recorded which). CDR3 loop: CATSISGELFF. The CDR3 DNA reads as TGTGCCACCAGCATCTCCGGGGAGCTGTTTTTT.